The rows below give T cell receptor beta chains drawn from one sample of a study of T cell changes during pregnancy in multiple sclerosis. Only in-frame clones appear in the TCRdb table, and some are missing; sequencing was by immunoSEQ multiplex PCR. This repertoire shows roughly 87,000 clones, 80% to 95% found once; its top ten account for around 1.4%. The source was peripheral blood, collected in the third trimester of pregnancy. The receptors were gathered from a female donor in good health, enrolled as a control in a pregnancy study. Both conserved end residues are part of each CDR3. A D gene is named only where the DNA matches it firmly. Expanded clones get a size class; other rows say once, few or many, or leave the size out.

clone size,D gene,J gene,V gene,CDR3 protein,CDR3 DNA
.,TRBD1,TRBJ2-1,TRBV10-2,CASGTGLYNEQFF,TGCGCCAGTGGGACAGGGCTCTACAATGAGCAGTTCTTC
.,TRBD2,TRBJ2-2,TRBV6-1,CASSEARTGGAGELFF,TGTGCCAGCAGTGAAGCGCGGACGGGGGGGGCCGGGGAGCTGTTTTTT
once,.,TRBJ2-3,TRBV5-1,CASSLDPGMPDTQYF,TGCGCCAGCAGCCTAGATCCCGGGATGCCAGATACGCAGTATTTT
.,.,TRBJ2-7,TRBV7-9,CASSLQAEQYF,TGTGCCAGCAGCCTCCAGGCAGAGCAGTACTTC
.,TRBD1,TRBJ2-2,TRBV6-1,CASKRTGVNTGELFF,TGTGCCAGCAAGAGGACAGGGGTGAACACCGGGGAGCTGTTTTTT
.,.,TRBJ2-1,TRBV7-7,CASSLNPPGSLYNEQFF,TGTGCCAGCAGCTTGAACCCCCCCGGGAGTCTCTACAATGAGCAGTTCTTC
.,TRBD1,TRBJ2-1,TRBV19,CASSPRQGPYNEQFF,TGTGCCAGTAGTCCGAGACAGGGACCCTACAATGAGCAGTTCTTC
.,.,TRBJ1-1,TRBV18,CASSPNGEAFF,TGTGCCAGCTCACCAAACGGTGAAGCTTTCTTT
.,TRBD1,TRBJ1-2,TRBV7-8,CASSLVGQGYGYTF,TGTGCCAGCAGCTTAGTCGGACAGGGGTATGGCTACACCTTC
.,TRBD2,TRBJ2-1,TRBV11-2,CASSGTSGIGNEQFF,TGTGCCAGCAGCGGGACTAGCGGGATTGGAAATGAGCAGTTCTTC
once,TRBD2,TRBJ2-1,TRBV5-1,CASSPSFQRDYNEQFF,TGCGCCAGCAGCCCCAGTTTCCAGCGGGACTACAATGAGCAGTTCTTC
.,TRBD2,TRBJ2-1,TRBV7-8,CASSRLAESYNEQFF,TGTGCCAGCAGCCGACTAGCGGAAAGCTACAATGAGCAGTTCTTC
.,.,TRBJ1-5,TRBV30,CAWSVQDISNQPQHF,TGTGCCTGGAGTGTACAGGACATCAGCAATCAGCCCCAGCATTTT
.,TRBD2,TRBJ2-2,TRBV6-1,CASSRTSGSTGELFF,TGTGCCAGCAGTAGGACTAGCGGGAGCACCGGGGAGCTGTTTTTT
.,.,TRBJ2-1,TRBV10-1,CASSESETIYNEQFF,TGCGCCAGCAGTGAGTCCGAGACAATCTACAATGAGCAGTTCTTC
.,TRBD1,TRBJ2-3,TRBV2,CASIPRTGTDTQYF,TGTGCCAGCATTCCAAGGACAGGGACAGATACGCAGTATTTT
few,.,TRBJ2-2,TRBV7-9,CASSWKTTGNTGELFF,TGTGCCAGCAGCTGGAAGACGACAGGGAACACCGGGGAGCTGTTTTTT
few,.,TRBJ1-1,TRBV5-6,CASSLGSGTEAFF,TGTGCCAGCAGCTTGGGCTCCGGCACTGAAGCTTTCTTT
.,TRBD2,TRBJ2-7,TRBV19,CASSIPRGRFNEQYF,TGTGCCAGTAGTATCCCCCGCGGGAGATTTAACGAGCAGTACTTC
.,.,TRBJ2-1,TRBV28,CASSSPPSNEQFF,TGTGCCAGCAGTTCCCCTCCGAGCAATGAGCAGTTCTTC
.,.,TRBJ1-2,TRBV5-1,CASSTLTANYGYTF,TGCGCCAGCAGCACCTTGACAGCTAACTATGGCTACACCTTC
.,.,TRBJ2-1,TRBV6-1,CASSVTGGNNEQFF,TGTGCCAGCAGTGTGACGGGGGGCAACAATGAGCAGTTCTTC
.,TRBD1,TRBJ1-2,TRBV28,CASSLIRGQGSDGYTF,TGTGCCAGCAGTCTTATTCGTGGACAGGGAAGTGATGGCTACACCTTC
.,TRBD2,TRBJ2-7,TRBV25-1,CASSASGSSYEQYF,TGTGCCAGCAGTGCGAGCGGGAGCTCCTACGAGCAGTACTTC
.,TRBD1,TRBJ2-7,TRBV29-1,CSGTGDTYEQYF,TGCAGCGGGACAGGGGATACCTACGAGCAGTACTTC
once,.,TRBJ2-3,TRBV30,CAWSVETVKYF,TGTGCCTGGAGTGTAGAGACAGTTAAGTATTTT
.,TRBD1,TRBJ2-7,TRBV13,CASSSQGNEQYF,TGTGCCAGCAGCTCACAGGGGAACGAGCAGTACTTC
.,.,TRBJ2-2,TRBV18,CASSPEINTGELFF,TGTGCCAGCTCACCAGAGATTAACACCGGGGAGCTGTTTTTT
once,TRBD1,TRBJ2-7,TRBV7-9,CASSSDRGVYEQYF,TGTGCCAGCAGCTCTGACAGGGGGGTCTACGAGCAGTACTTC
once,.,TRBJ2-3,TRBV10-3,CAPGGDTQYF,TGTGCACCCGGGGGAGATACGCAGTATTTT
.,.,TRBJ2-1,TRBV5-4,CASSLWQGYNEQFF,TGTGCCAGCAGCTTGTGGCAGGGGTACAATGAGCAGTTCTTC